Following are 27 T cell receptor beta chains from one sample sequenced in a study of human T cells and chemical hapten exposure. As to time point: healthy volunteer bleed at 2 weeks. The study extracted total RNA from unfractionated whole blood. TCRdb reanalysed the RACE reads using MiXCR and keeps one entry per CDR3 protein. Of about 130,000 distinct CDR3 sequences in the sample, approximately 10% were seen once. Material: whole blood. The origin of the receptors is a male donor in good health. Some clones in this sample may be carry-over from other donors' samples.

This clonotype was seen more than once but under ten times. V usage is TRBV20-1 and J usage is TRBJ2-3; 12 bases agree with TRBD2. This CDR3 contains 16 residues. Germline V lookup: CDR1 DFQATT, CDR2 SNEGSKA (reference sequence). The J segment lost 1 base and the V segment lost 4 bases, leaving 6 bases of the junction unmatched. The CDR3 is CSAKASGRAGTDTQYF. The CDR3 DNA reads TGCAGTGCTAAGGCTAGCGGGAGGGCCGGCACAGATACGCAGTATTTT.

This clonotype was found a few times. The chain links TRBV29-1 to TRBJ1-1; unclear D gene. V was pared by 7 bases and J by 6 bases, with 15 bases between. Germline CDR1 reads SQVTM; CDR2 reads ANQGSEA. This CDR3 contains 12 residues. In DNA, the CDR3 is TGCAGCGCCGTGCCTGGGGATCCTGAAGCTTTCTTT. Its protein product is CSAVPGDPEAFF.

There are a few counts of this clonotype. This chain joins TRBV18 and TRBJ1-1, with a possible D match to TRBD1 (5 bases). The germline V and J ends were trimmed by 4 bases and 3 bases, with 9 bases remaining between them. Germline lookup yields CDR1 KGHSH and CDR2 LQKENI. This CDR3 spans 13 amino acids. DNA of the CDR3: TGTGCCAGCTCACTCGGGGGTGACACTGAAGCTTTCTTT. Translated, it gives CASSLGGDTEAFF.

In its sample, this clonotype was seen a few times. V gene TRBV12-5 combines with J gene TRBJ2-1; D is possibly TRBD2 (6 bases). Looked up from germline, CDR1 is LGHNT and CDR2 is FRNRAP. The length of the CDR3 is 13 residues. The V end lost 6 bases, the J end lost 0 bases, and 6 bases lay between the germline ends. The DNA for the CDR3 is TGTGCTAGTGGCGGGAGCTCCTACAATGAGCAGTTCTTC. It specifies CASGGSSYNEQFF.

The rearrangement uses TRBV5-1 and TRBJ2-3; 10 nucleotides align to TRBD2. The V gene's germline CDR1 is SGHRS and CDR2 YFSETQ. V was pared by 4 bases and J by 4 bases, with 9 bases of the junction left unmatched. This CDR3 contains 16 residues. CDR3 protein: CASSHEGTSVADTQYF. In nucleotides, the CDR3 is TGCGCCAGCAGCCACGAGGGGACTAGCGTTGCAGATACGCAGTATTTT.

This clonotype was counted a few times. This sequence joins TRBV9 and TRBJ2-3, with 8 bases lining up with TRBD2. V was clipped by 0 bases and J by 0 bases; unmatched bases: 12. Germline CDR1 and CDR2: SGDLS and YYNGEE. The CDR3 length is 19 residues. The CDR3: CASSVVSGGPFSSTDTQYF. The CDR3 region has the DNA TGTGCCAGCAGCGTAGTAAGCGGGGGCCCATTCTCTAGCACAGATACGCAGTATTTT.

The chain has TRBV20-1 and TRBJ2-3, with TRBD1 as a possible D gene (6 bases). V was clipped by 2 bases and J by 4 bases, with 13 bases between them. This CDR3 comprises 14 residues. CDR1 is DFQATT and CDR2 is SNEGSKA in the germline V gene (reference sequence). The CDR3 DNA follows: TGCAGTGCTAGAACGACAGGTTGGGCAGATACGCAGTATTTT. It specifies CSARTTGWADTQYF.

The chain couples TRBV27 to TRBJ1-6, with D unresolved. This CDR3 spans 14 amino acids. Germline CDR1 reads MNHEY; CDR2 reads SMNVEV (reference sequence). Trimming removed 2 bases at V and 6 bases at J, with 8 bases between. This CDR3 reads CASSLGFLNSPLHF. CDR3 DNA: TGTGCCAGCAGTTTAGGGTTTCTTAATTCACCCCTCCACTTT.

This clonotype came up a few times. This chain links TRBV4-3 with TRBJ2-7; 9 bases are shared with TRBD1. The CDR3 consists of 14 residues. Germline CDR1 LGHNA, CDR2 YSLEER. The V gene end was trimmed by 4 bases and the J gene end by 3 bases; junction bases not matched to a gene: 4. The CDR3 loop reads CASSPGTGNYEQYF. CDR3 nucleotide sequence: TGCGCCAGCAGCCCAGGGACAGGGAACTACGAGCAGTACTTC.

The chain recombines TRBV29-1 with TRBJ1-1; D not certain. Germline lookup yields CDR1 SQVTM and CDR2 ANQGSEA. Trimming took off 6 bases at V and 5 bases at J, with 16 bases between the two ends. The CDR3 runs 13 residues. The CDR3 coding sequence is TGCAGCGTGATCCGGGAGAGGAAGACTGAAGCTTTCTTT. As protein: CSVIRERKTEAFF.

In its sample, this clonotype was seen many times. The V gene is TRBV6-5, the J gene TRBJ1-2; 7 bases fit TRBD1. J was trimmed by 7 bases and V by 7 bases; bases with no gene match: 9. This CDR3 contains 13 residues. From germline, CDR1 is MNHEY and CDR2 SVGAGI. CDR3 DNA: TGTGCCAGCACACACAGGGGAGTTCCTGGCTACACCTTC. This gives the protein CASTHRGVPGYTF.

This clonotype was seen at least ten times. The gene calls are TRBV7-2 and TRBJ1-5; possible D gene TRBD1, 5 bases. Per the germline V gene, CDR1 is SGHTA and CDR2 is FQGNSA. Trimming pared 5 bases from V and 0 bases from J, leaving 14 bases between. This CDR3 region has 16 residues. The chain's CDR3 is CASSPRRGDSNQPQHF. The CDR3 nucleotides are TGTGCCAGCAGCCCCCGAAGAGGGGATAGCAATCAGCCCCAGCATTTT.

The gene calls are TRBV12-5 and TRBJ1-1; no clear D. This CDR3 is 12 amino acids long. Trimming stripped 5 bases from V and 1 base from J, with 5 bases between. CDR1 is LGHNT, CDR2 FRNRAP, per germline. The CDR3 bases are TGTGCTAGTGGTATACGGAACACTGAAGCTTTCTTT. Encoded protein: CASGIRNTEAFF.

This clonotype was counted a few times. This sequence joins TRBV6-1 and TRBJ1-1; weak D call: TRBD1 (5 bases). The germline V gene has CDR1 MNHNS and CDR2 SASEGT. This CDR3 is 13 amino acids long. Trimming shortened V by 3 bases and J by 4 bases, and 9 bases separated the two germline ends. The CDR3 reads CASSEGEVTEAFF. The DNA for the CDR3 is TGTGCCAGCAGTGAGGGGGAGGTCACTGAAGCTTTCTTT.

V and J are TRBV7-8 and TRBJ2-3; 7 nucleotides line up with TRBD2. There are 17 residues in the CDR3. Losses at the gene ends were 5 bases for V and 2 bases for J; bases not matched to a gene: 13. Germline V gives CDR1 SGHVS, CDR2 FQNEAQ. CDR3 sequence: CASSQSGGSAPTDTQYF. DNA of the CDR3: TGTGCCAGCAGCCAATCAGGCGGGAGTGCCCCCACAGATACGCAGTATTTT.

This clonotype was found many times. V usage is TRBV4-1 and J usage is TRBJ1-2; the D gene is possibly TRBD1 (5 bases). The CDR3 is 14 amino acids. With 2 bases removed from V and 4 bases from J, the gap between germline ends came to 11 bases. Germline V gene lookup returns CDR1 MGHRA and CDR2 YSYEKL. CDR3 in DNA: TGCGCCAGCAGCCAAACTTTAACAGGCTATGGCTACACCTTC. Translation gives CASSQTLTGYGYTF.

The table lists this clonotype with many counts. This chain connects TRBV10-3 to TRBJ2-6, with 7 positions matching TRBD1. This CDR3 contains 16 residues. Germline V gene lookup returns CDR1 ENHRY and CDR2 SYGVKD. With V trimmed by 6 bases and J by 0 bases, 5 bases remained unmatched. In nucleotides, the CDR3 is TGTGCCATCAGGGGGGACAGTAGCTCTGGGGCCAACGTCCTGACTTTC. It is translated as CAIRGDSSSGANVLTF.

V gene TRBV4-1 combines with J gene TRBJ2-1, with 9 bases identical to TRBD2. This CDR3 contains 13 residues. V gave up 6 bases and J gave up 8 bases; unmatched junction bases: 5. The V gene's germline CDR1 is MGHRA and CDR2 YSYEKL. CDR3 in DNA: TGCGCCAGCAGTAGCGGGAGCGGGTATGAGCAGTTCTTC. Protein product: CASSSGSGYEQFF.

The CDR3 is CASSLGHQGGPYEQYF. In nucleotides, the CDR3 is TGTGCCAGCAGCTTAGGCCACCAGGGCGGACCCTACGAGCAGTACTTC. The chain carries TRBV13 and TRBJ2-7; possibly TRBD1 for D (5 bases). The CDR3 loop spans 16 amino acids. Germline CDR1 PRHDT, CDR2 FYEKMQ (reference sequence). V gave up 0 bases and J gave up 2 bases, with 14 bases separating them.

In this sample, this clonotype turned up many times. The chain uses TRBV6-6 and TRBJ2-2; maybe TRBD1 (5 bases). Germline lookup yields CDR1 MNHNY and CDR2 SVGAGI (reference sequence). V lost 0 bases to trimming and J lost 4 bases, with 15 bases between them. This CDR3 has 17 amino acids. The CDR3 coding sequence is TGTGCCAGCAGTTACTCGGCAGGGCACGGAATCACCGGGGAGCTGTTTTTT. Translating it yields CASSYSAGHGITGELFF.

Notes on this clonotype: This may be a read error, as it is one base from a much larger clone. V is TRBV6-5 and J is TRBJ1-1; D gene unclear. The CDR3 is made up of 15 amino acids. Germline V gene data show CDR1 as MNHEY and CDR2 as SVGAGI. As DNA, the CDR3 is TGTGCCAGCGGTTACTCCGGACCGCTAGGGACTGAAGCTTTCTTT. Translation gives CASGYSGPLGTEAFF.

The gene calls are TRBV7-9 and TRBJ2-7, with no clear D. The CDR3 has 13 residues. With 5 bases removed from V and 3 bases from J, the gap between germline ends came to 11 bases. The V gene's germline CDR1 is SEHNR and CDR2 FQNEAQ (reference sequence). The CDR3 is CASSPGLIYEQYF. CDR3 in DNA: TGTGCCAGCAGCCCCGGTCTTATCTACGAGCAGTACTTC.

This sequence joins TRBV7-2 and TRBJ2-7; D unresolved. This CDR3 is 15 amino acids long. V was pared by 1 base and J by 2 bases, with 12 bases between. The germline gives CDR1 SGHTA, CDR2 FQGNSA. The DNA for the CDR3 is TGTGCCAGCAGCTTAGGGGCGACTGCGACCTACGAGCAGTACTTC. Its translation: CASSLGATATYEQYF.

This sequence joins TRBV6-7 and TRBJ1-2; 9 bases line up with TRBD1. TRBV6-7 is filed as an ORF, its function uncertain. The V gene end was trimmed by 4 bases and the J gene end by 4 bases; junction bases not matched to a gene: 7. This CDR3 spans 15 amino acids. CDR3: CASSWDRDHFYGYTF. In nucleotides, the CDR3 is TGTGCCAGCAGTTGGGACAGGGACCACTTCTATGGCTACACCTTC.

Ten or more counts support this clonotype. The chain employs TRBV7-9 and TRBJ2-1; D unclear. The V gene's germline CDR1 is SEHNR and CDR2 FQNEAQ (reference sequence). Trimming stripped 5 bases from V and 13 bases from J, with 15 bases between. The CDR3 runs 12 residues. DNA for the CDR3: TGTGCCAGCAGCCTAAAATCTTTCCTTCAGTTCTTC. Translating it yields CASSLKSFLQFF.

This chain joins TRBV7-9 and TRBJ1-3, with D perhaps TRBD1 (5 bases). The CDR3 extends over 18 amino acids. Per germline, CDR1 SEHNR and CDR2 FQNEAQ (reference sequence). V lost 2 bases to trimming and J lost 1 base, with 18 bases between them. CDR3: CASSLRGSAPESGNTIYF. The CDR3 DNA reads as TGTGCCAGCAGCTTAAGGGGATCGGCGCCCGAATCTGGAAACACCATATATTTT.

On this clonotype: Mismatch with germline at one junction end may stem from a read error. V gene TRBV9 combines with J gene TRBJ1-5, with D perhaps matching TRBD1 (5 bases). This CDR3 has 14 residues. Germline CDR1 is SGDLS and CDR2 is YYNGEE. The DNA for the CDR3 is TGTGCCAGCAGCGTAGGGGGGGGAAGGCAGCCCCCGCATTTT. Its translation is CASSVGGGRQPPHF.